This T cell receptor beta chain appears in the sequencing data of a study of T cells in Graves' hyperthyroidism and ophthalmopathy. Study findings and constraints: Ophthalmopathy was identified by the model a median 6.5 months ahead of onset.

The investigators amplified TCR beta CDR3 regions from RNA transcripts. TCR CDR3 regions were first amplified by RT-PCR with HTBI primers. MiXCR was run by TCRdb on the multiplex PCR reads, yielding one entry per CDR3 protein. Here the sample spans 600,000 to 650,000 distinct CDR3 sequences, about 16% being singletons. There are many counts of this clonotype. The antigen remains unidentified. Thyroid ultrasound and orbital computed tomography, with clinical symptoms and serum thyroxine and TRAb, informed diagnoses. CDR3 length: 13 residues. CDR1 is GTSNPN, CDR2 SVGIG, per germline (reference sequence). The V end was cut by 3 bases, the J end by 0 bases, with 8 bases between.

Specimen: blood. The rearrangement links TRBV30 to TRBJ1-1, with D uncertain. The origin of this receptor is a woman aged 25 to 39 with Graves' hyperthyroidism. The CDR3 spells CAWRAQMNTEAFF. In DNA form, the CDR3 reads TGTGCCTGGAGAGCACAGATGAACACTGAAGCTTTCTTT. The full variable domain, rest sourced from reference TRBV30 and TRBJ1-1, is SQTIHQWPATLVQPVGSPLSLECTVEGTSNPNLYWYRQAAGRGLQLLFYSVGIGQISSEVPQNLSASRPQDRQFILSSKKLLLSDSGFYLCAWRAQMNTEAFFGQGTRLTVV.